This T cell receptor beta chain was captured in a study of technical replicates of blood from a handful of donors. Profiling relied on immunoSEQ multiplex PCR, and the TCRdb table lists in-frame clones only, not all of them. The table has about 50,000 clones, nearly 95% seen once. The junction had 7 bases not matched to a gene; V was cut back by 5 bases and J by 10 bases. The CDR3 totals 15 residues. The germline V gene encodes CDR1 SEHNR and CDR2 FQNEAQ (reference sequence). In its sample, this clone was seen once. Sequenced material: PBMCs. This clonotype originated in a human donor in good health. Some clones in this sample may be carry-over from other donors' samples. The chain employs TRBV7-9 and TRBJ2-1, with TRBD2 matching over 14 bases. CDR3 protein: CASSQTSGRAREQFF. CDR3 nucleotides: TGTGCCAGCAGCCAGACTAGCGGGAGGGCCCGCGAGCAGTTCTTC.